Presented here are 28 T cell receptor beta chains from one specimen sequenced in a study of blood T cell repertoires in COVID-19 (TCRdb year 2020). Library preparation used the immunoSEQ multiplex PCR assay. Imported from immuneACCESS, the table was reduced by TCRdb to in-frame sequences with V and J called. These copies leave out some clones; in studies compared against another copy, an unresolved V gene accounts for under half, and the cause of the remainder is not known. The table for this sample lists 180,000 or so clones; around 83% of them were counted only once. Roughly 8.2% of the sample is taken by the ten largest. Sequencing was done on a sample of peripheral blood. These receptors came from a woman between 55 and 75 years old with acute or convalescent COVID-19.

This clone was seen a handful of times. V gene TRBV6-2 or TRBV6-3 combines with J gene TRBJ2-5, with 10 nucleotides matching TRBD2. The J segment lost 5 bases and the V segment lost 2 bases, leaving 2 bases of the junction unmatched. The CDR3 is made up of 14 amino acids. CDR1 is MNHEY, CDR2 SVGEGT, per germline. In DNA form, the CDR3 reads TGTGCCAGCAGTTACGTAGCGGGAGGCGAGACCCAGTACTTC. It specifies CASSYVAGGETQYF.

This clone was seen more than once but under ten times. The chain employs TRBV28 and TRBJ1-2, with 7 nucleotides matching TRBD1. Germline V CDR1 and CDR2: MDHEN, SYDVKM. J lost 2 bases, V lost 5 bases, and 8 bases had no gene match. This CDR3 comprises 15 residues. As DNA, the CDR3 is TGTGCCAGCAGTACCCGGACAGGCCTAAACTATGGCTACACCTTC. This encodes CASSTRTGLNYGYTF.

The rearrangement joins TRBV7-6 to TRBJ2-6; D remains ambiguous. V lost 5 bases and J lost 4, with 15 bases in between. The CDR3 has 16 residues. Germline V gene sequence: CDR1 SGHVS, CDR2 FNYEAQ. The CDR3 DNA reads TGTGCCAGCAGCCCCCAGGCACGGTCAGGGGCCAACGTCCTGACTTTC. Translation: CASSPQARSGANVLTF.

This rearrangement joins TRBV9 to TRBJ2-1; 8 nucleotides agree with TRBD2. From germline, CDR1 is SGDLS and CDR2 YYNGEE. V lost 0 bases to trimming and J lost 7 bases; unmatched junction nucleotides: 9. The CDR3 contains 16 residues. The DNA of the CDR3 is TGTGCCAGCAGCGTAGGGTCCGCGGGAGGAAAAAATGAGCAGTTCTTC. Translating gives CASSVGSAGGKNEQFF.

This rearrangement joins TRBV27 to TRBJ2-2, with 10 nucleotides matching TRBD2. V trimming: 7 bases; J trimming: 5 bases; junction bases outside the gene matches: 4. Germline V CDR1 and CDR2: MNHEY, SMNVEV (reference sequence). There are 14 residues in the CDR3. The DNA for the CDR3 is TGTGCCAGCACGGAACTAGCGGGAACCGGGGAGCTGTTTTTT. Translation: CASTELAGTGELFF.

The chain joins TRBV6-5 to TRBJ2-3, with 7 bases lining up with TRBD1. The J segment lost 5 bases and the V segment lost 7 bases, leaving 9 bases of the junction unmatched. The germline gives CDR1 MNHEY, CDR2 SVGAGI. The CDR3 length is 14 residues. This CDR3 reads CASMDRPFVDTQYF. The DNA of the CDR3 is TGTGCCAGCATGGACAGGCCGTTTGTAGATACGCAGTATTTT.

The chain joins TRBV19 to TRBJ1-4; no clear D. Trimming shortened V by 7 bases and J by 8 bases, and 14 bases separated the two germline ends. Germline V gene sequence: CDR1 LNHDA, CDR2 SQIVND (reference sequence). This CDR3 is built from 13 residues. The CDR3 reads CASKRVLEEKLFF. The DNA of the CDR3 is TGTGCCAGTAAACGGGTATTAGAAGAAAAACTGTTTTTT.

The chain has TRBV30 and TRBJ1-2; 9 nucleotides align to TRBD1. V shed 3 bases, J shed 2 bases, and the junction held 7 bases outside the gene matches. This CDR3 has 15 amino acids. Germline loops: CDR1 GTSNPN, CDR2 SVGIG (reference sequence). In nucleotides, the CDR3 is TGTGCCTGGAGGGACAGGGGATGGGGGAACTATGGCTACACCTTC. Its protein is CAWRDRGWGNYGYTF.

Only a few counts were recorded for this clone. This sequence joins TRBV5-4 and TRBJ1-2; D may be TRBD1 (6 bases). The V gene lost 3 bases and the J gene lost 8 bases, with 14 bases spanning the gap. Per the germline V gene, CDR1 is SGHNT and CDR2 is YYREEE (reference sequence). This CDR3 is built from 13 residues. This CDR3 is CASSWGQVTGYTF. In DNA, the CDR3 is TGTGCCAGCAGCTGGGGACAAGTCACAGGCTACACCTTC.

The gene calls are TRBV12-5 and TRBJ1-1; D gene ambiguous. In germline, CDR1 is LGHNT, CDR2 FRNRAP. The CDR3 runs to 12 residues. The V end was cut by 5 bases, the J end by 6 bases, with 10 bases between. DNA for the CDR3: TGTGCTAGTGGTCGGGGTTTGGCTGAAGCTTTCTTT. Translation: CASGRGLAEAFF.

The V gene is TRBV16, the J gene TRBJ1-5; TRBD1 aligns across 7 bases. Unmatched junction bases numbered 2, after V lost 0 bases and J lost 3 bases. The V gene's germline CDR1 is KGHSY and CDR2 FQNENV. The CDR3 is 15 residues long. The CDR3 is CASSQSGGHNQPQHF. The CDR3 region has the DNA TGTGCCAGCAGCCAATCAGGGGGCCACAATCAGCCCCAGCATTTT.

This sequence joins TRBV2 and TRBJ2-6, with D maybe TRBD1 (6 bases). V was pared by 2 bases and J by 0 bases, with 14 bases between. There are 18 residues in the CDR3. The germline V gene encodes CDR1 SNHLY and CDR2 FYNNEI. CDR3 bases: TGTGCCAGCAGTGAATTCCCGGACAGCTACTCTGGGGCCAACGTCCTGACTTTC. Translating it yields CASSEFPDSYSGANVLTF.

The CDR3 loop reads CASRQEGGISTDTQYF. The CDR3 bases are TGTGCCAGCAGACAGGAGGGGGGGATAAGCACAGATACGCAGTATTTT. The V gene is TRBV2, the J gene TRBJ2-3, with D perhaps TRBD2 (7 bases). V lost 6 bases, J lost 0 bases, and 16 bases lay in between. CDR1 is SNHLY, CDR2 FYNNEI, per germline. This CDR3 is built from 16 residues.

J is TRBJ1-5 and V is TRBV28, with D maybe TRBD1 (6 bases). Germline V gene lookup returns CDR1 MDHEN and CDR2 SYDVKM. The CDR3 length is 15 residues. Deletions cut 8 bases from V and 2 bases from J, with 16 bases between. The CDR3: CASSGGPRGNQPQHF. In nucleotides, the CDR3 is TGTGCCAGCTCGGGGGGGCCGCGGGGCAATCAGCCCCAGCATTTT. The full variable domain, completed using reference TRBV28 and TRBJ1-5, is DVKVTQSSRYLVKRTGEKVFLECVQDMDHENMFWYRQDPGLGLRLIYFSYDVKMKEKGDIPEGYSVSREKKERFSLILESASTNQTSMYLCASSGGPRGNQPQHFGDGTRLSIL.

The CDR3 is CTSSQVTSGNPGGTGELFF. CDR3 DNA: TGCACCAGCAGCCAAGTGACTAGCGGGAACCCCGGAGGAACCGGGGAGCTGTTTTTT. This chain uses TRBV1 with TRBJ2-2; the D call TRBD2 from the table was never checked on the DNA. TRBV1 is flagged as a pseudogene. The CDR3 runs to 19 residues.

The chain couples TRBV19 to TRBJ1-2; 9 bases are shared with TRBD1. The CDR3 length is 16 residues. With V trimmed by 5 bases and J by 4 bases, 11 bases remained unmatched. CDR1 and CDR2 from the germline V gene are LNHDA and SQIVND (reference sequence). The CDR3 reads CASSFRDRVESYGYTF. In nucleotides, the CDR3 is TGTGCCAGTAGTTTCCGGGACAGGGTTGAGAGCTATGGCTACACCTTC.

J is TRBJ1-2 and V is TRBV5-4; 9 bases match TRBD1. The CDR3 extends over 14 amino acids. J was trimmed by 8 bases and V by 6 bases; bases with no gene match: 11. Germline CDR1 is SGHNT and CDR2 is YYREEE (reference sequence). The CDR3 bases are TGTGCCAGCACCTTACGGGACAGGGTCCGCGGCTACACCTTC. Its translation: CASTLRDRVRGYTF.

The gene calls are TRBV3-1 (or the pseudogene TRBV3-2) and TRBJ2-1; D is unresolved. The CDR3 loop spans 12 amino acids. The ends were cut back, 2 bases at V and 6 bases at J, with 5 bases in the middle. Germline lookup yields CDR1 LGHDT and CDR2 YNNKEL (reference sequence). CDR3 coding DNA: TGTGCCAGCAGCCAACTCTCCAATGAGCAGTTCTTC. This codes for CASSQLSNEQFF.

V is TRBV3-1 (or the pseudogene TRBV3-2) and J is TRBJ2-2; D remains ambiguous. V lost 3 bases and J lost 7, with 6 bases in between. Looked up from germline, CDR1 is LGHDT and CDR2 is YNNKEL (reference sequence). The CDR3 sequence is 12 residues long. The CDR3 DNA sequence: TGTGCCAGCAGCCACGGTGGCGGGGAGCTGTTTTTT. Translating gives CASSHGGGELFF.

CDR3 region: CAWSRQAHEKLFF. The CDR3, as DNA: TGTGCCTGGAGCAGACAAGCACATGAAAAACTGTTTTTT. V gene TRBV30 combines with J gene TRBJ1-4, with unresolved D. From germline, CDR1 is GTSNPN and CDR2 SVGIG (reference sequence). V was trimmed by 3 bases and J by 6 bases, leaving 11 bases between them. CDR3 size: 13 residues.

The chain uses TRBV3-1 (or the pseudogene TRBV3-2) and TRBJ2-1; maybe TRBD2 (5 bases). This CDR3 comprises 16 residues. V was trimmed by 0 bases and J by 4 bases, leaving 13 bases between them. Germline V gene data show CDR1 as LGHDT and CDR2 as YNNKEL (reference sequence). For the CDR3, the DNA is TGTGCCAGCAGCCAAGAGTTCCCCGGGGTTTACAATGAGCAGTTCTTC. Protein product: CASSQEFPGVYNEQFF.

The rearrangement links TRBV11-2 to TRBJ2-7; the match to TRBD2 covers 8 bases. The germline gives CDR1 SGHAT, CDR2 FQNNGV. The CDR3 has 14 residues. J lost 5 bases, V lost 1 base, and 4 bases had no gene match. CDR3 protein: CASSLGASGHEQYF. CDR3 DNA sequence: TGTGCCAGCAGCTTAGGAGCTAGCGGGCACGAGCAGTACTTC.

This clone turned up a few times. The chain combines TRBV4-2 with TRBJ1-2; no definite D call. The CDR3 sequence is 19 residues long. With 1 base removed from V and 1 base from J, the gap between germline ends came to 22 bases. Germline V gene lookup returns CDR1 LGHNA and CDR2 YNFKEQ. CDR3 bases: TGTGCCAGCAGCCAAGTTATTGGTACAGAGGGCTTGGGTAACTATGGCTACACCTTC. Protein: CASSQVIGTEGLGNYGYTF.

The rearrangement links TRBV9 to TRBJ1-4; TRBD1 aligns across 7 bases. The V and J ends lost 3 bases and 2 bases, in that order; junction bases with no gene match: 1. The germline gives CDR1 SGDLS, CDR2 YYNGEE. This CDR3 has 14 residues. CDR3 nucleotides: TGTGCCAGCAGCGCGGGACAGACTAATGAAAAACTGTTTTTT. Its protein product is CASSAGQTNEKLFF.

Points on this clone: The junction and the germline gene differ at one end; a read error may be behind it. The rearrangement joins TRBV28 to TRBJ2-7, with 11 bases aligning to TRBD1. Germline V CDR1 and CDR2: MDHEN, SYDVKM. The CDR3 is made up of 15 amino acids. CDR3 region: CASSPWTGGSHEQYF. The CDR3 DNA reads TGTGCCAGCAGTCCATGGACAGGGGGCTCCCACGAGCAGTACTTC.

The genes are TRBV6-1 and TRBJ2-7, with 8 bases identical to TRBD2. Germline V gene sequence: CDR1 MNHNS, CDR2 SASEGT. The J segment lost 4 bases and the V segment lost 1 base, leaving 15 bases of the junction unmatched. The CDR3 is 18 residues long. CDR3 sequence: CASSEVVGSGLAPYEQYF. CDR3 bases: TGTGCCAGCAGTGAAGTCGTGGGTTCAGGACTAGCTCCATACGAGCAGTACTTC.

This rearrangement joins TRBV12-3 or TRBV12-4 to TRBJ1-1, with TRBD1 matching over 10 bases. This CDR3 comprises 13 residues. The V gene end was trimmed by 6 bases and the J gene end by 7 bases; junction bases not matched to a gene: 5. The CDR3 nucleotides are TGTGCCAGCAGCACGACAGGGGGCGATGAAGCTTTCTTT. Encoded protein: CASSTTGGDEAFF.

J is TRBJ2-1 and V is TRBV30; D might be TRBD2 (5 bases). There are 14 residues in the CDR3. Trimming removed 3 bases at V and 10 bases at J, with 19 bases between. CDR1 and CDR2 from the germline V gene are GTSNPN and SVGIG (reference sequence). DNA for the CDR3: TGTGCCTGGAGCGTATTGGTGGGAACGGGAGAGCAGTTCTTC. It is translated as CAWSVLVGTGEQFF.